The subject of this entry is one T cell receptor beta chain. The record originates from a study of chronic HIV infection and antiretroviral therapy. TCRdb used MiXCR to reprocess the 5' RACE reads, holding one entry per CDR3 protein. The table lists some 43,000 distinct CDR3 sequences, about 18% of them singletons. Sequencing was performed on peripheral blood. The receptor was derived from an adult who had HIV and had not received antiretroviral therapy, or was an uninfected healthy control (not recorded which).

The CDR3 DNA follows: TGTGCCTGGGAAAAGGGGCGGTACTATGGCTACACCTTC. Its protein product is CAWEKGRYYGYTF. The chain carries TRBV30 and TRBJ1-2; weak D call: TRBD1 (5 bases). The germline gives CDR1 GTSNPN, CDR2 SVGIG (reference sequence). This CDR3 has 13 amino acids. Trimming cost V 5 bases and J 3 bases, with 13 bases left between them.